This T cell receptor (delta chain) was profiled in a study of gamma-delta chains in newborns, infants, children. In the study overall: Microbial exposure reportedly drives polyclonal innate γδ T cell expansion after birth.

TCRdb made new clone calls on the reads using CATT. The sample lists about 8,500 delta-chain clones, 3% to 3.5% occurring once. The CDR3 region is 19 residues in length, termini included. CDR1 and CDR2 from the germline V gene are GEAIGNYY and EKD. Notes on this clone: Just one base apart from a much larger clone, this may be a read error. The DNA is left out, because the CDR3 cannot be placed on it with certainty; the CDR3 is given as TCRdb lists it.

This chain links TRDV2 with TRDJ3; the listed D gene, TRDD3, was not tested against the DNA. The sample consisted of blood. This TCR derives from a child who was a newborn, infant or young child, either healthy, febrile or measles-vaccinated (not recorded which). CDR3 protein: CACDTWGMGSSWDTRQTFF.